A single sample is the source of the 20 T cell receptor beta chains below, sequenced in a study of CD8 T cells in ankylosing spondylitis. Study-level findings and limits: In ankylosing spondylitis blood, a motif of several highly homologous TCR beta variants appeared characteristic.

No cognate antigen is known for these TCRs. TCRdb reanalysed the 5' RACE reads using MiXCR and keeps one entry per CDR3 protein. This sample has 670,000 or so distinct CDR3 sequences, with around 19% found just once. Material: blood, either unsorted or a sorted T cell fraction (not recorded which). These receptors came from a male donor with ankylosing spondylitis.

As for this clonotype: The germline gene is not matched at one end of the junction; a read error may be the cause. The rearrangement joins TRBV29-1 to TRBJ2-7; 10 positions agree with TRBD2. The length of the CDR3 is 13 residues. Germline V gene sequence: CDR1 SQVTM, CDR2 ANQGSEA. The CDR3 region is CSVGTSGSSEQYF. The CDR3 bases are TGCAGCGTTGGGACTAGCGGATCCTCCGAGCAGTACTTC.

The chain couples TRBV11-2 to TRBJ2-1; the D gene is possibly TRBD1 (5 bases). Germline V gene data show CDR1 as SGHAT and CDR2 as FQNNGV. V was pared by 0 bases and J by 0 bases, with 9 bases between. The CDR3 has 16 amino acids. In DNA, the CDR3 is TGTGCCAGCAGCTTAGAAGCTGACAGCTCCTACAATGAGCAGTTCTTC. Protein sequence: CASSLEADSSYNEQFF.

The rearrangement joins TRBV29-1 to TRBJ1-4; D possibly corresponds to TRBD1 (5 bases). V shed 6 bases and J shed 1 base, with 12 bases lying between them. The germline V gene has CDR1 SQVTM and CDR2 ANQGSEA. CDR3 length equals 14 residues. CDR3 sequence: CSVGGEQTNEKLFF. In nucleotides, the CDR3 is TGCAGCGTGGGGGGGGAGCAAACTAATGAAAAACTGTTTTTT.

Many counts were recorded for this clonotype. The chain recombines TRBV10-3 with TRBJ2-2; D is perhaps TRBD1 (6 bases). CDR1 is ENHRY, CDR2 SYGVKD, per germline. CDR3 length: 16 amino acids. Trimming removed 2 bases from V and 1 base from J, with 11 bases in between. The CDR3 sequence is CAISEAEDRNTGELFF. The CDR3 DNA reads TGTGCCATCAGTGAGGCTGAGGACAGGAACACCGGGGAGCTGTTTTTT.

The chain has TRBV12-3 or TRBV12-4 and TRBJ1-2; D unclear. Trimming removed 3 bases at V and 4 bases at J, with 15 bases between. This CDR3 spans 15 amino acids. The CDR3 DNA is TGTGCCAGCAGTTTTACGGGGAGAGCAGTCTATGGCTACACCTTC. This sequence encodes CASSFTGRAVYGYTF.

This clonotype has more than one count but fewer than ten. The chain carries TRBV7-2 and TRBJ2-3, with TRBD1 matching over 9 bases. The CDR3 is 15 residues long. Germline V gives CDR1 SGHTA, CDR2 FQGNSA. The V gene end was trimmed by 6 bases and the J gene end by 0 bases; junction bases not matched to a gene: 4. The CDR3 loop is CASRLQGASTDTQYF. Here the CDR3 DNA reads TGTGCCAGCAGGCTACAGGGGGCCAGCACAGATACGCAGTATTTT.

This chain links TRBV5-1 with TRBJ1-2, with D perhaps TRBD1 (6 bases). CDR3 length equals 15 residues. The V and J ends lost 0 bases and 4 bases respectively, with 13 bases between them. Germline loops: CDR1 SGHRS, CDR2 YFSETQ. The CDR3 bases are TGCGCCAGCAGCTTGGCCGGCTTAGGGGGCTATGGCTACACCTTC. Translated, it gives CASSLAGLGGYGYTF.

This clonotype occurred many times. V gene TRBV5-1 combines with J gene TRBJ1-2; 9 bases agree with TRBD1. Germline V gene data show CDR1 as SGHRS and CDR2 as YFSETQ. CDR3 length: 14 residues. V trimming: 4 bases; J trimming: 2 bases; junction bases outside the gene matches: 3. For the CDR3, the DNA is TGCGCCAGCAGCACCGGGACAGGGAACTATGGCTACACCTTC. Its translation: CASSTGTGNYGYTF.

In its sample, this clonotype was seen a few times. The chain uses TRBV12-3 or TRBV12-4 and TRBJ2-7, with D maybe TRBD1 (5 bases). The CDR3 is 16 residues long. Between the trimmed V and J ends, which lost 6 bases and 0 bases, there was a span of 18 bases. CDR3 nucleotides: TGTGCCAGCAGCTTCGCCGACAGTCGCAGCTCCTACGAGCAGTACTTC. Translating gives CASSFADSRSSYEQYF.

This chain uses TRBV3-1 with TRBJ2-5; D is possibly TRBD2 (5 bases). The CDR3 runs to 14 residues. The V gene's germline CDR1 is LGHDT and CDR2 YNNKEL (reference sequence). Trimming removed 2 bases from V and 5 bases from J, with 12 bases in between. This CDR3 reads CASSQPGRRETQYF. As DNA, the CDR3 is TGTGCCAGCAGCCAACCGGGCCGGAGGGAGACCCAGTACTTC.

This clonotype was found a few times. The rearrangement links TRBV20-1 to TRBJ2-7, with 7 bases fitting TRBD2. Germline V gene data show CDR1 as DFQATT and CDR2 as SNEGSKA (reference sequence). With 6 bases clipped from V and 0 bases from J, the junction kept 11 bases outside the gene matches. The CDR3 runs 15 residues. The CDR3 loop reads CSAPGGGLPSYEQYF. CDR3 DNA: TGCAGTGCCCCCGGCGGGGGACTACCCTCCTACGAGCAGTACTTC.

The chain combines TRBV28 with TRBJ2-1; D is ambiguous. The germline V and J ends were trimmed by 7 bases and 0 bases, with 13 bases remaining between them. Germline CDR1 and CDR2: MDHEN and SYDVKM. The CDR3 sequence is 15 residues long. DNA for the CDR3: TGTGCCAGCACCTTGACGGCGAGCTCCTACAATGAGCAGTTCTTC. The encoded protein is CASTLTASSYNEQFF.

This clonotype has a handful of counts. The chain employs TRBV5-1 and TRBJ1-5, with a weak D call TRBD1 (5 bases). The CDR3 contains 14 residues. Germline values: CDR1 SGHRS, CDR2 YFSETQ. V was cut by 4 bases and J by 6 bases, with 14 bases left in between. This chain's CDR3 is CASSAEIGGQPQHF. The CDR3 region has the DNA TGCGCCAGCAGCGCAGAGATCGGGGGTCAGCCCCAGCATTTT.

J is TRBJ1-1 and V is TRBV25-1, with 10 positions matching TRBD1. CDR1 is MGHDK, CDR2 SYGVNS, per germline. Trimming cost V 3 bases and J 6 bases; bases outside gene matches: 7. The CDR3 totals 15 residues. CDR3: CASSDPGTGVAEAFF. The CDR3 DNA follows: TGTGCCAGCAGTGATCCCGGGACAGGGGTCGCTGAAGCTTTCTTT. The full variable domain, in which reference TRBV25-1 and TRBJ1-1 provide the parts outside the CDR3, is EADIYQTPRYLVIGTGKKITLECSQTMGHDKMYWYQQDPGMELHLIHYSYGVNSTEKGDLSSESTVSRIRTEHFPLTLESARPSHTSQYLCASSDPGTGVAEAFFGQGTRLTVV.

This clonotype was found a few times. The rearrangement links TRBV2 to TRBJ2-1; TRBD2 aligns across 8 bases. CDR3 length equals 13 residues. Germline loops: CDR1 SNHLY, CDR2 FYNNEI. V dropped 5 bases and J dropped 11; count of bases not matched to a gene: 8. The CDR3 DNA reads as TGTGCCAGCAGTTTTTACGGGGGGGAAAAGCAGTTCTTC. Protein product: CASSFYGGEKQFF. The variable domain in full, with the rest retrieved from reference TRBV2 and TRBJ2-1, is EPEVTQTPSHQVTQMGQEVILRCVPISNHLYFYWYRQILGQKVEFLVSFYNNEISEKSEIFDDQFSVERPDGSNFTLKIRSTKLEDSAMYFCASSFYGGEKQFFGPGTRLTVL.

This clonotype occurred a few times. The gene calls are TRBV7-8 and TRBJ1-2; 8 bases agree with TRBD1. This CDR3 spans 15 amino acids. CDR1 and CDR2 from the germline V gene are SGHVS and FQNEAQ. The trim removed 5 bases at V and 3 bases at J, leaving 8 bases unmatched. The CDR3 loop reads CASSPLGQEDYGYTF. DNA for the CDR3: TGTGCCAGCAGCCCACTGGGACAGGAGGACTATGGCTACACCTTC.

This chain links TRBV5-1 with TRBJ2-3, with 7 bases that match TRBD1. CDR1 is SGHRS and CDR2 is YFSETQ in the germline V gene. J lost 0 bases, V lost 2 bases, and 6 bases had no gene match. The length of the CDR3 is 16 residues. CDR3 amino acids: CASSFQGGFSTDTQYF. CDR3 DNA: TGCGCCAGCAGCTTCCAAGGGGGCTTCAGCACAGATACGCAGTATTTT. Complete variable domain (other parts from reference TRBV5-1 and TRBJ2-3): KAGVTQTPRYLIKTRGQQVTLSCSPISGHRSVSWYQQTPGQGLQFLFEYFSETQRNKGNFPGRFSGRQFSNSRSEMNVSTLELGDSALYLCASSFQGGFSTDTQYFGPGTRLTVL.

The gene calls are TRBV20-1 and TRBJ1-6; tentative D call: TRBD1 (5 bases). The CDR3 loop spans 19 amino acids. The germline CDR1 and CDR2 sequences are DFQATT and SNEGSKA (reference sequence). V shed 3 bases and J shed 7 bases, with 28 bases lying between them. CDR3 amino acids: CSASLLFAGTRPPNSPLHF. The CDR3 region has the DNA TGCAGTGCTAGCCTACTATTCGCCGGGACCAGACCACCAAATTCACCCCTCCACTTT.

The rearrangement joins TRBV29-1 to TRBJ2-7, with D unclear. The CDR3 totals 10 residues. CDR1 and CDR2 from the germline V gene are SQVTM and ANQGSEA. Trimming left V 5 bases short and J 4 bases short, with 6 bases between. For the CDR3, the DNA is TGCAGCGTTAATATTTACGAGCAGTACTTC. This sequence encodes CSVNIYEQYF.

The rearrangement joins TRBV7-2 to TRBJ2-5, with TRBD2 as a possible D gene (6 bases). The CDR3 contains 15 residues. Germline loops: CDR1 SGHTA, CDR2 FQGNSA. V was cut by 3 bases and J by 7 bases, with 18 bases left in between. CDR3 DNA sequence: TGTGCCAGCAGCTTGCGCCGTGGGACTGGGGGGACCCAGTACTTC. It specifies CASSLRRGTGGTQYF.